These 28 T cell receptor beta chains were sequenced from one sample in a study of OX40 agonist ivuxolimab in advanced cancers. TCRdb's table, derived via immunoSEQ multiplex PCR, lists solely in-frame clones and lacks some. The table records 70,000 to 85,000 clones, 90% to 95% of them present only once. Sequences were derived from CD4+ or CD8+ T cells sorted from blood, sampled in a trial of the OX40 agonist ivuxolimab. The origin of the receptors is an adult with an advanced solid tumor such as melanoma, head and neck, liver or kidney cancer.

The rearrangement links TRBV29-1 to TRBJ2-7, with a weak D call TRBD1 (6 bases). The CDR3 contains 12 residues. Germline-derived CDR1 and CDR2 are SQVTM and ANQGSEA. V lost 7 bases and J lost 2, with 12 bases in between. The CDR3 nucleotides are TGCAGCGCTTGGGACACTGCCTACGAGCAGTACTTC. This translates into CSAWDTAYEQYF.

This clone was detected only once. This sequence joins TRBV11-2 and TRBJ1-4; D gene uncertain. Germline assignment: CDR1 SGHAT and CDR2 FQNNGV. V was pared by 1 base and J by 5 bases, with 14 bases between. CDR3 length: 16 amino acids. Written as DNA, the CDR3 is TGTGCCAGCAGCTTAGTTGCGAGGACGGCAAATGAAAAACTGTTTTTT. It yields the protein CASSLVARTANEKLFF.

The CDR3 spells CASSEATTVAKNIQYF. CDR3 DNA sequence: TGTGCCAGCAGTGAAGCGACGACAGTAGCCAAAAACATTCAGTACTTC. The rearrangement links TRBV6-1 to TRBJ2-4; D perhaps matches TRBD1 (5 bases). CDR1 MNHNS and CDR2 SASEGT come from the germline V gene. The CDR3 has 16 amino acids. V lost 0 bases and J 0 bases, leaving 9 bases between the germline ends.

In its sample, this clone was seen once. This chain connects TRBV1 to TRBJ2-1; TRBD2, as called in the table, went unchecked against the DNA. TRBV1 is marked as a pseudogene. CDR3 length: 11 amino acids. CDR3 DNA sequence: TGCACCAGCAGGAGGAGCGGACTGCAGTTCTTC. Translating it yields CTSRRSGLQFF.

This rearrangement joins TRBV5-8 to TRBJ1-1, with D hard to call. V was trimmed by 0 bases and J by 4 bases, leaving 10 bases between them. The CDR3 totals 14 residues. The germline V gene encodes CDR1 SGHTS and CDR2 YDEGEE. The CDR3 bases are TGTGCCAGCAGCTTGGTGGGCGCCAGCACTGAAGCTTTCTTT. This encodes CASSLVGASTEAFF.

The gene calls are TRBV6-5 and TRBJ1-1; D remains unclear. Germline CDR1 is MNHEY and CDR2 is SVGAGI. This CDR3 comprises 16 residues. V lost 0 bases, J lost 0 bases, and 11 bases lay in between. The CDR3 nucleotides are TGTGCCAGCAGTTACTCCCGATCCGAGATGAACACTGAAGCTTTCTTT. Encoded protein: CASSYSRSEMNTEAFF.

CDR3 coding DNA: TGTGCCAGCAGCCTGGGCCGTACCTACGAGCAGTACTTC. It translates to CASSLGRTYEQYF. The rearrangement links TRBV28 to TRBJ2-7; D ambiguous. The germline V gene has CDR1 MDHEN and CDR2 SYDVKM. V lost 6 bases to trimming and J lost 2 bases, with 11 bases between them. The CDR3 covers 13 residues.

This rearrangement joins TRBV5-1 to TRBJ1-5, with no clear D. This CDR3 has 16 residues. Germline CDR1 and CDR2: SGHRS and YFSETQ. The V end was cut by 0 bases, the J end by 2 bases, with 12 bases between. CDR3 bases: TGCGCCAGCAGCTTGGAGGGAGACACGGGCAATCAGCCCCAGCATTTT. Amino acids: CASSLEGDTGNQPQHF.

V gene TRBV27 combines with J gene TRBJ2-2; 10 bases match TRBD2. The germline gives CDR1 MNHEY, CDR2 SMNVEV (reference sequence). Germline trimming cut 10 bases from V and 5 bases from J; bases unmatched to any gene: 7. The length of the CDR3 is 14 residues. Here the CDR3 reads CAIRAGGRTGELFF. In DNA form, the CDR3 reads TGTGCCATCCGAGCGGGAGGGAGGACCGGGGAGCTGTTTTTT.

The chain employs TRBV7-9 and TRBJ1-2; D gene uncertain. The CDR3 loop spans 13 amino acids. V was trimmed by 0 bases and J by 2 bases, leaving 4 bases between them. CDR1 SEHNR and CDR2 FQNEAQ come from the germline V gene (reference sequence). The DNA for the CDR3 is TGTGCCAGCAGCTTAGCAGGGAACTATGGCTACACCTTC. It codes for CASSLAGNYGYTF.

The chain joins TRBV4-1 to TRBJ2-7; D may be TRBD2 (7 bases). The CDR3 contains 16 residues. CDR1 and CDR2 from the germline V gene are MGHRA and YSYEKL. Trimming took off 0 bases at V and 1 base at J, with 13 bases between the two ends. This CDR3 is CASSQEPGGGSYEQYF. The CDR3 nucleotides read TGCGCCAGCAGCCAAGAACCGGGGGGCGGTTCCTACGAGCAGTACTTC.

The rearrangement joins TRBV4-3 to TRBJ2-1; 9 bases map to TRBD1. V dropped 4 bases and J dropped 8; count of bases not matched to a gene: 12. The CDR3 runs to 16 residues. Per the germline V gene, CDR1 is LGHNA and CDR2 is YSLEER. DNA for the CDR3: TGCGCCAGCAGCCCCGCGACAGGGGGTAATTGGGATGAGCAGTTCTTC. It translates to CASSPATGGNWDEQFF.

A single count supports this clone. The CDR3 region has the DNA TGTGCCAGCAGCTTATCAGGGTCCCCTATCCTTGAAGCTTTCTTT. It is translated as CASSLSGSPILEAFF. The chain recombines TRBV7-9 with TRBJ1-1; the D gene is possibly TRBD1 (5 bases). There are 15 residues in the CDR3. Between the trimmed V and J ends, which lost 2 bases and 7 bases, there was a span of 17 bases. Germline V gene data show CDR1 as SEHNR and CDR2 as FQNEAQ (reference sequence).

This clone showed up just once. The genes are TRBV6-6 and TRBJ2-2; 7 bases are a match to TRBD1. The CDR3 contains 13 residues. Germline V gene lookup returns CDR1 MNHNY and CDR2 SVGAGI (reference sequence). J gave up 6 bases and V 5 bases, and 3 bases lay outside the gene matches. The CDR3 here is CASSKTGPGELFF. The CDR3 DNA sequence: TGTGCCAGCAGTAAGACAGGGCCCGGGGAGCTGTTTTTT.

V gene TRBV28 combines with J gene TRBJ1-4, with D possibly being TRBD1 (5 bases). Between the trimmed V and J ends, which lost 7 bases and 8 bases, there was a span of 20 bases. The CDR3 totals 15 residues. Germline V lookup: CDR1 MDHEN, CDR2 SYDVKM. CDR3 region: CASTSREGLEEKLFF. DNA of the CDR3: TGTGCCAGCACATCAAGGGAGGGACTGGAAGAAAAACTGTTTTTT.

The chain uses TRBV7-6 and TRBJ2-3, with D hard to call. CDR1 SGHVS and CDR2 FNYEAQ come from the germline V gene. V shed 6 bases and J shed 0 bases, with 7 bases lying between them. The CDR3 runs 13 residues. The CDR3 here is CASRPTSTDTQYF. The CDR3 DNA reads TGTGCCAGCAGGCCTACTAGCACAGATACGCAGTATTTT.

The V gene is TRBV29-1, the J gene TRBJ1-6; no firm D call. Trimming pared 0 bases from V and 14 bases from J, leaving 8 bases between. Germline CDR1 is SQVTM and CDR2 is ANQGSEA. This CDR3 contains 11 residues. CDR3 sequence (DNA): TGCAGCGTTGAAGAGGGTAGTACCCTCCACTTT. Protein sequence: CSVEEGSTLHF.

The rearrangement joins TRBV10-3 to TRBJ2-7, with TRBD1 matching over 8 bases. This CDR3 is 14 amino acids long. V trimming: 3 bases; J trimming: 1 base; junction bases outside the gene matches: 2. Per germline, CDR1 ENHRY and CDR2 SYGVKD. CDR3 nucleotide sequence: TGTGCCATCAGTGATTGGGACAGGTCCTACGAGCAGTACTTC. It codes for CAISDWDRSYEQYF.

The rearrangement uses TRBV5-1 and TRBJ2-3; 11 bases align to TRBD2. V gave up 0 bases and J gave up 6 bases; unmatched junction bases: 3. This CDR3 has 15 amino acids. Looked up from germline, CDR1 is SGHRS and CDR2 is YFSETQ. CDR3: CASSLGTSGPDTQYF. As DNA, the CDR3 is TGCGCCAGCAGCTTGGGGACTAGCGGGCCCGATACGCAGTATTTT.

V is TRBV7-2 and J is TRBJ1-5; no reliable D call. Germline assignment: CDR1 SGHTA and CDR2 FQGNSA. Trimming pared 0 bases from V and 2 bases from J, leaving 8 bases between. The CDR3 consists of 15 residues. CDR3 bases: TGTGCCAGCAGCTTAGCGCCGGGTGGCAATCAGCCCCAGCATTTT. This sequence encodes CASSLAPGGNQPQHF.

This rearrangement joins TRBV29-1 to TRBJ2-3; D is unclear. The CDR3 consists of 12 residues. Looked up from germline, CDR1 is SQVTM and CDR2 is ANQGSEA. Trimming pared 6 bases from V and 0 bases from J, leaving 7 bases between. The CDR3 bases are TGCAGCGTATCTGGGAGCACAGATACGCAGTATTTT. Translated: CSVSGSTDTQYF.

The chain uses TRBV10-3 and TRBJ2-1; TRBD2 matches at 10 bases. The CDR3 covers 13 residues. CDR1 is ENHRY and CDR2 is SYGVKD in the germline V gene. V gave up 5 bases and J gave up 8 bases; unmatched junction bases: 3. The CDR3 here is CAISRLAGDEQFF. The CDR3 DNA sequence: TGTGCCATCAGTCGGCTAGCGGGAGATGAGCAGTTCTTC.

The chain links TRBV20-1 to TRBJ2-3, with D uncertain. Germline V CDR1 and CDR2: DFQATT, SNEGSKA (reference sequence). CDR3 length equals 11 residues. With 4 bases removed from V and 5 bases from J, the gap between germline ends came to 7 bases. Written as DNA, the CDR3 is TGCAGTGCTAAACCAGGAGATACGCAGTATTTT. Encoded protein: CSAKPGDTQYF.

V usage is TRBV5-1 and J usage is TRBJ2-2, with D possibly being TRBD1 (6 bases). The CDR3 is 16 residues long. Deletions cut 2 bases from V and 0 bases from J, with 11 bases between. The germline V gene encodes CDR1 SGHRS and CDR2 YFSETQ. Written as DNA, the CDR3 is TGCGCCAGCAGCTTATTCCGGGACACGAACACCGGGGAGCTGTTTTTT. As protein: CASSLFRDTNTGELFF. The full variable domain, completed using reference TRBV5-1 and TRBJ2-2, is KAGVTQTPRYLIKTRGQQVTLSCSPISGHRSVSWYQQTPGQGLQFLFEYFSETQRNKGNFPGRFSGRQFSNSRSEMNVSTLELGDSALYLCASSLFRDTNTGELFFGEGSRLTVL.

The chain uses TRBV7-2 and TRBJ1-5, with D unresolved. Trimming took off 5 bases at V and 5 bases at J, with 16 bases between the two ends. Germline CDR1 and CDR2: SGHTA and FQGNSA. CDR3 length: 15 residues. CDR3: CASSLLSGRDQPQHF. The DNA of the CDR3 is TGTGCCAGCAGCCTCCTCAGCGGCCGGGATCAGCCCCAGCATTTT.

The rearrangement uses TRBV6-5 and TRBJ2-3; TRBD1 is a possible D gene (7 bases). This CDR3 region has 15 residues. With 3 bases removed from V and 4 bases from J, the gap between germline ends came to 14 bases. Germline V gene data show CDR1 as MNHEY and CDR2 as SVGAGI. CDR3: CASSYQVRGADTQYF. CDR3 nucleotides: TGTGCCAGCAGTTATCAGGTCAGGGGGGCAGATACGCAGTATTTT.

V is TRBV6-1 and J is TRBJ1-5; tentative D call: TRBD1 (5 bases). Germline V gene sequence: CDR1 MNHNS, CDR2 SASEGT. Trimming removed 4 bases at V and 6 bases at J, with 16 bases between. The CDR3 is 15 amino acids. CDR3 DNA: TGTGCCAGCAGTGGAACGGGGGGAGTGAGTCAGCCCCAGCATTTT. Translated: CASSGTGGVSQPQHF.

This chain connects TRBV10-3 to TRBJ2-1; D might be TRBD1 (5 bases). Between the trimmed V and J ends, which lost 4 bases and 1 base, there was a span of 8 bases. The CDR3 has 14 amino acids. Germline V gene data show CDR1 as ENHRY and CDR2 as SYGVKD. The CDR3 bases are TGTGCCATCAGTGGTCAGGGTTCCTACAATGAGCAGTTCTTC. This encodes CAISGQGSYNEQFF.